The following is a T cell receptor (beta chain) sequence with its context. Its antigen is unidentified. The CDR3 sequence is 16 residues long. CDR1 and CDR2 (germline): MDHEN, SYDVKM. Trimming took 5 bases from V and 6 from J, leaving 23 bases between them. In the PCR, 60 Vbeta and 13 Jbeta primers were used. Original analysis: Roughly 11 million shared chains were among the roughly 80 million unique TCR beta chains that a later analysis counted. Assay used: immunoSEQ multiplex PCR; TCRdb lists only in-frame clones, some missing. The V and J calls and clone size were taken over from that table, and D and trimming were inferred from the DNA. The sample lists around 150,000 clones, around 80% occurring once. The source of the sample is a study of cytomegalovirus exposure and HLA in healthy donors. Study-wide results and caveats: A later analysis reportedly identified an Asian-associated ancestry cluster as carrying fewer N-insertions than the roughly 700-donor mean. Using the classifier, cytomegalovirus status was reportedly diagnosed with high specificity and sensitivity.

Sequenced sample: PBMCs. The V and J genes are TRBV28 and TRBJ2-7, with D possibly TRBD1 on 5 matching bases. The sequence was collected from a man aged 18-30 years in good health and CMV-seropositive. The CDR3 DNA reads as TGTGCCAGCAGTACCAAGTTAAAGGGGTTTGGCTCCGAGCAGTACTTC. Translated: CASSTKLKGFGSEQYF.